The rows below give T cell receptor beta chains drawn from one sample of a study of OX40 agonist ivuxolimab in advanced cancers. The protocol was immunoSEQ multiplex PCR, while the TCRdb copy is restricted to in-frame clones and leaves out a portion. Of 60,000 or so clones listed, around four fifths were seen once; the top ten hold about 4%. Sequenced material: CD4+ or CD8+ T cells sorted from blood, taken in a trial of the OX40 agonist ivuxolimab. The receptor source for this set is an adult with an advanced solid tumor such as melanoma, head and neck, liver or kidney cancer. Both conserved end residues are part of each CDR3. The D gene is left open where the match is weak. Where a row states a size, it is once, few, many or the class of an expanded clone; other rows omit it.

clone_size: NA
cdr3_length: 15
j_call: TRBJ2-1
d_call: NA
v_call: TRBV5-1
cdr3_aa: CASSLGGELYNEQFF
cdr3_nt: TGCGCCAGCAGCTTGGGGGGAGAGCTCTACAATGAGCAGTTCTTC

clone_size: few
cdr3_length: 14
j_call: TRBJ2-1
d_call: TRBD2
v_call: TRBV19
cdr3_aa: CASQTSGTYNEQFF
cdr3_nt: TGTGCCAGTCAGACTAGCGGGACGTACAATGAGCAGTTCTTC

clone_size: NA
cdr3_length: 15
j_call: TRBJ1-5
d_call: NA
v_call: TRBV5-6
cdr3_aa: CASSLRGGGDQPQHF
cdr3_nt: TGTGCCAGCAGCTTGAGGGGCGGGGGGGATCAGCCCCAGCATTTT

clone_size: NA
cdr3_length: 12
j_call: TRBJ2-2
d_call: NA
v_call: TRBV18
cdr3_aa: CASSPPAGELFF
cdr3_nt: TGTGCCAGCTCACCACCAGCAGGGGAGCTGTTTTTT

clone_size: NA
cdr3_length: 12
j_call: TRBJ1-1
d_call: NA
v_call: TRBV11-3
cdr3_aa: CASAITGTEAFF
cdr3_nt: TGTGCCAGCGCCATTACCGGCACTGAAGCTTTCTTT

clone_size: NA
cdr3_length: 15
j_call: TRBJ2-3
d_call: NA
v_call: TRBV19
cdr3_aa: CASSKLGRDTDTQYF
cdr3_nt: TGTGCCAGTAGTAAATTAGGTAGAGACACAGATACGCAGTATTTT

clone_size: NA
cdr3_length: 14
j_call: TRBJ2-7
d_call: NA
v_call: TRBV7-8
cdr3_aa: CASSWGGNSYEQYF
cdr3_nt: TGTGCCAGCAGCTGGGGCGGGAACTCCTACGAGCAGTACTTC

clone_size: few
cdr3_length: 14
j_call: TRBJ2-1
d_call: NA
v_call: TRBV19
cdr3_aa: CASSAQTVYNEQFF
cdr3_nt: TGTGCCAGTAGTGCCCAGACTGTGTACAATGAGCAGTTCTTC

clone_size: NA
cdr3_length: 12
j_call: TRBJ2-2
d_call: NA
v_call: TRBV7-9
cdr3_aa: CASSQDLGELFF
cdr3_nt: TGTGCCAGCAGCCAGGACCTCGGGGAGCTGTTTTTT

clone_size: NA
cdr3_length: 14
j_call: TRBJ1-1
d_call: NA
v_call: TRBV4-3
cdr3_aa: CASSQSRTNTEAFF
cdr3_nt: TGCGCCAGCAGCCAAAGTCGGACGAACACTGAAGCTTTCTTT

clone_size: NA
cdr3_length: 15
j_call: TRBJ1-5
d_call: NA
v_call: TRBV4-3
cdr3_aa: CASSQDLGASRPQHF
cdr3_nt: TGCGCCAGCAGCCAAGATCTTGGGGCGAGCCGGCCCCAGCATTTT

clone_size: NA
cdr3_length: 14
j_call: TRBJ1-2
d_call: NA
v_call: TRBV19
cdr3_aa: CASVRDGGSYGYTF
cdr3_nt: TGTGCCAGTGTTCGTGATGGGGGAAGCTATGGCTACACCTTC

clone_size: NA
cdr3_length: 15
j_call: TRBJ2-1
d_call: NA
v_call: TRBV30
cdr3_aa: CAWSVGGGYGNEQFF
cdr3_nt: TGTGCCTGGAGCGTGGGAGGAGGCTATGGCAATGAGCAGTTCTTC

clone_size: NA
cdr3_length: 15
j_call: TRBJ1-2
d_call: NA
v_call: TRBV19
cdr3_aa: CASSIGAGLGYGYTF
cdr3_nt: TGTGCCAGTAGTATAGGGGCAGGGCTGGGCTATGGCTACACCTTC

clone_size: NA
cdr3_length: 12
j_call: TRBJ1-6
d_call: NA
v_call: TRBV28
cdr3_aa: CASTLNGEPLHF
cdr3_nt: TGTGCCAGCACCCTCAACGGGGAACCCCTCCACTTT